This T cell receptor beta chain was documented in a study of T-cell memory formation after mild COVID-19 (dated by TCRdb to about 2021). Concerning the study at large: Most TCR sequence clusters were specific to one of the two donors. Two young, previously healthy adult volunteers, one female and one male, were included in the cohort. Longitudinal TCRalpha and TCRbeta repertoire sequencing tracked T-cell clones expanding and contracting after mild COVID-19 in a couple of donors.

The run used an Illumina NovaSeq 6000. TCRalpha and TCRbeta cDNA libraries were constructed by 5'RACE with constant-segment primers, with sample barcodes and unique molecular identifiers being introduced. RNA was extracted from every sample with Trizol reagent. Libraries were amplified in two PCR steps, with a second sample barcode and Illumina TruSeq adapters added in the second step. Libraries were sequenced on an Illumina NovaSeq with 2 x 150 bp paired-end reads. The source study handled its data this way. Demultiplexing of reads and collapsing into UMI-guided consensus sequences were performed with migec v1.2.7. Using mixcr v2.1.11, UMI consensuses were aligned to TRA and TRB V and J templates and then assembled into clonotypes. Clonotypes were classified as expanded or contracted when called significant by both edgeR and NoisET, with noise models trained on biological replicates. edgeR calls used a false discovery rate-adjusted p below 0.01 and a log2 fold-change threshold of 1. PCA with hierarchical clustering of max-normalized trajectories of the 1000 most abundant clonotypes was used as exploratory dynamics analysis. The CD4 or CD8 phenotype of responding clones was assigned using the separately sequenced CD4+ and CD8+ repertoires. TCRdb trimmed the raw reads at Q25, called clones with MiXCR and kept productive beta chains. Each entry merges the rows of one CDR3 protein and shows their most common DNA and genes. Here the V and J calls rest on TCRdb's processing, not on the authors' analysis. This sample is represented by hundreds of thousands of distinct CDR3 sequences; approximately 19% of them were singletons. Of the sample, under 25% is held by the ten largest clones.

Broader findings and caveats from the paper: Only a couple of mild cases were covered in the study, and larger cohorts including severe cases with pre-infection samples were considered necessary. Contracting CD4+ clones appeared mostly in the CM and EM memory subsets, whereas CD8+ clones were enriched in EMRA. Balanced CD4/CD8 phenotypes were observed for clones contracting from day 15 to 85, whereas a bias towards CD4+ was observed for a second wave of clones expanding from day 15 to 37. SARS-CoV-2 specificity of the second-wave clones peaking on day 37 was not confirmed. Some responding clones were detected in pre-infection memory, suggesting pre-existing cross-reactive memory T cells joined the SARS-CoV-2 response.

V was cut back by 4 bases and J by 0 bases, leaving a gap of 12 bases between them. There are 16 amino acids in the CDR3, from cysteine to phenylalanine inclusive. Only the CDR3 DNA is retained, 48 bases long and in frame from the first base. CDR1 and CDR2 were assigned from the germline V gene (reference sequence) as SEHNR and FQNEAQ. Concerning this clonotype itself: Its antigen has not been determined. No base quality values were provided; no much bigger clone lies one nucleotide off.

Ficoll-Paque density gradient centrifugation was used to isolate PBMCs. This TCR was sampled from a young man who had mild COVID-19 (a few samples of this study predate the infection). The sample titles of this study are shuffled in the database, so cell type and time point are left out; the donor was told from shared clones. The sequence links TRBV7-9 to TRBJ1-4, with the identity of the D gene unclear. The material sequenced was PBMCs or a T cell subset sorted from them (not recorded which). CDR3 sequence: CASSYQQSATNEKLFF. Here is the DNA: TGTGCCAGCAGCTATCAGCAGTCAGCAACTAATGAAAAACTGTTTTTT.